The rows below give T cell receptor beta chains drawn from one sample of a study of cytomegalovirus exposure and HLA in healthy donors. Only in-frame clones appear in the TCRdb table, and some are missing; sequencing was by immunoSEQ multiplex PCR. This table has 85,000 to 100,000 clones, roughly four fifths appearing once. The sample consisted of PBMCs. These receptors were collected from a human donor in good health. Both conserved end residues are part of each CDR3. D genes are given only for firm matches. Clone size is stated in some rows and not others, as once, few, many or a class when expanded.

abundance | j_gene | v_gene | d_gene | CDR3nt | CDR3aa
- | TRBJ1-5 | TRBV2 | - | TGTGCCAGCGAGAGGGAGAGAAATAGCAATCAGCCCCAGCATTTT | CASERERNSNQPQHF
- | TRBJ1-6 | TRBV6-1 | TRBD1 | TGTGCCAGCAGTGTCCAGGGGGCGCGTAATTCACCCCTCCACTTT | CASSVQGARNSPLHF
once | TRBJ1-6 | TRBV5-1 | TRBD1 | TGCGCCAGCAGCTCAGGACAGGGACATTCACCCCTCCACTTT | CASSSGQGHSPLHF
- | TRBJ1-2 | TRBV15 | TRBD1 | TGTGCCACCAGCACCCAGGGACAGGGGAACTATGGCTACACCTTC | CATSTQGQGNYGYTF
- | TRBJ1-5 | TRBV5-4 | TRBD1 | TGTGCCAGCAGCGCGCAGGGGGAACAGCCCCAGCATTTT | CASSAQGEQPQHF
once | TRBJ2-2 | TRBV29-1 | - | TGCAGCGTTCTACAGGGTTTTACCGGGGAGCTGTTTTTT | CSVLQGFTGELFF
- | TRBJ1-5 | TRBV5-4 | TRBD1 | TGTGCCAGCAGCAGGGACAGGAATCAGCCCCAGCATTTT | CASSRDRNQPQHF
- | TRBJ2-2 | TRBV18 | - | TGTGCCAGCTCGCCGCGGGTCCCCGGGGAGCTGTTTTTT | CASSPRVPGELFF
- | TRBJ2-1 | TRBV5-4 | TRBD2 | TGTGCCAGCAGCAGACAGCGGGGGGGCTTGGGTAATGAGCAGTTCTTC | CASSRQRGGLGNEQFF
- | TRBJ2-2 | TRBV10-2 | TRBD2 | TGCGCCAGCAGTTCGACTAGCGGGGATCTCGGGGAGCTGTTTTTT | CASSSTSGDLGELFF
once | TRBJ2-7 | TRBV5-6 | TRBD1 | TGTGCCAGCAGCTGGCCGGGACAGCCGATACAGTACTTC | CASSWPGQPIQYF
- | TRBJ2-1 | TRBV6-5 | - | TGTGCCAGCAGTTACGGAACTAGTCGCGATGAGCAGTTCTTC | CASSYGTSRDEQFF
few | TRBJ1-3 | TRBV6-5 | - | TGTGCCAGCAGTTACTTCGGGGCTGGAAACACCATATATTTT | CASSYFGAGNTIYF
- | TRBJ1-4 | TRBV6-1 | - | TGTGCCAGCAGTGCTCGGCAGACAGATGAAAAACTGTTTTTT | CASSARQTDEKLFF
- | TRBJ2-2 | TRBV10-1 | TRBD1 | TGCGCCAGCAGTGCCGGGACAGGGGCGACCGGGGAGCTGTTTTTT | CASSAGTGATGELFF
- | TRBJ2-2 | TRBV5-4 | TRBD2 | TGTGCCAGCAGCTTGGATCCGGGACTAGCAACCTATAAGCACACCGGGGAGCTGTTTTTT | CASSLDPGLATYKHTGELFF
- | TRBJ2-7 | TRBV4-3 | TRBD2 | TGCGCCAGCAGCCAAGATCACCGTTGGCGGGAGGGTTACGAGCAGTACTTC | CASSQDHRWREGYEQYF
many | TRBJ2-1 | TRBV6-4 | TRBD2 | TGTGCCAGCAGTGACTCTAGCGGGGGGGCCAATGAGCAGTTCTTC | CASSDSSGGANEQFF
- | TRBJ2-2 | TRBV7-2 | - | TGTGCCAGCAGCACTACCAGAGTCGGGGAGCTGTTTTTT | CASSTTRVGELFF
- | TRBJ1-3 | TRBV5-8 | - | TGTGCCAGCAGCTTGGAATTGGGCTCGGGAAACACCATATATTTT | CASSLELGSGNTIYF
- | TRBJ2-1 | TRBV6-1 | TRBD2 | TGTGCCAGCAGTGAATGGAGTAGCGGGACTACCTACAATGAGCAGTTCTTC | CASSEWSSGTTYNEQFF
- | TRBJ2-3 | TRBV6-4 | - | TGTGCCAGCAGTGATAGGCTAGCAGCAGATACGCAGTATTTT | CASSDRLAADTQYF